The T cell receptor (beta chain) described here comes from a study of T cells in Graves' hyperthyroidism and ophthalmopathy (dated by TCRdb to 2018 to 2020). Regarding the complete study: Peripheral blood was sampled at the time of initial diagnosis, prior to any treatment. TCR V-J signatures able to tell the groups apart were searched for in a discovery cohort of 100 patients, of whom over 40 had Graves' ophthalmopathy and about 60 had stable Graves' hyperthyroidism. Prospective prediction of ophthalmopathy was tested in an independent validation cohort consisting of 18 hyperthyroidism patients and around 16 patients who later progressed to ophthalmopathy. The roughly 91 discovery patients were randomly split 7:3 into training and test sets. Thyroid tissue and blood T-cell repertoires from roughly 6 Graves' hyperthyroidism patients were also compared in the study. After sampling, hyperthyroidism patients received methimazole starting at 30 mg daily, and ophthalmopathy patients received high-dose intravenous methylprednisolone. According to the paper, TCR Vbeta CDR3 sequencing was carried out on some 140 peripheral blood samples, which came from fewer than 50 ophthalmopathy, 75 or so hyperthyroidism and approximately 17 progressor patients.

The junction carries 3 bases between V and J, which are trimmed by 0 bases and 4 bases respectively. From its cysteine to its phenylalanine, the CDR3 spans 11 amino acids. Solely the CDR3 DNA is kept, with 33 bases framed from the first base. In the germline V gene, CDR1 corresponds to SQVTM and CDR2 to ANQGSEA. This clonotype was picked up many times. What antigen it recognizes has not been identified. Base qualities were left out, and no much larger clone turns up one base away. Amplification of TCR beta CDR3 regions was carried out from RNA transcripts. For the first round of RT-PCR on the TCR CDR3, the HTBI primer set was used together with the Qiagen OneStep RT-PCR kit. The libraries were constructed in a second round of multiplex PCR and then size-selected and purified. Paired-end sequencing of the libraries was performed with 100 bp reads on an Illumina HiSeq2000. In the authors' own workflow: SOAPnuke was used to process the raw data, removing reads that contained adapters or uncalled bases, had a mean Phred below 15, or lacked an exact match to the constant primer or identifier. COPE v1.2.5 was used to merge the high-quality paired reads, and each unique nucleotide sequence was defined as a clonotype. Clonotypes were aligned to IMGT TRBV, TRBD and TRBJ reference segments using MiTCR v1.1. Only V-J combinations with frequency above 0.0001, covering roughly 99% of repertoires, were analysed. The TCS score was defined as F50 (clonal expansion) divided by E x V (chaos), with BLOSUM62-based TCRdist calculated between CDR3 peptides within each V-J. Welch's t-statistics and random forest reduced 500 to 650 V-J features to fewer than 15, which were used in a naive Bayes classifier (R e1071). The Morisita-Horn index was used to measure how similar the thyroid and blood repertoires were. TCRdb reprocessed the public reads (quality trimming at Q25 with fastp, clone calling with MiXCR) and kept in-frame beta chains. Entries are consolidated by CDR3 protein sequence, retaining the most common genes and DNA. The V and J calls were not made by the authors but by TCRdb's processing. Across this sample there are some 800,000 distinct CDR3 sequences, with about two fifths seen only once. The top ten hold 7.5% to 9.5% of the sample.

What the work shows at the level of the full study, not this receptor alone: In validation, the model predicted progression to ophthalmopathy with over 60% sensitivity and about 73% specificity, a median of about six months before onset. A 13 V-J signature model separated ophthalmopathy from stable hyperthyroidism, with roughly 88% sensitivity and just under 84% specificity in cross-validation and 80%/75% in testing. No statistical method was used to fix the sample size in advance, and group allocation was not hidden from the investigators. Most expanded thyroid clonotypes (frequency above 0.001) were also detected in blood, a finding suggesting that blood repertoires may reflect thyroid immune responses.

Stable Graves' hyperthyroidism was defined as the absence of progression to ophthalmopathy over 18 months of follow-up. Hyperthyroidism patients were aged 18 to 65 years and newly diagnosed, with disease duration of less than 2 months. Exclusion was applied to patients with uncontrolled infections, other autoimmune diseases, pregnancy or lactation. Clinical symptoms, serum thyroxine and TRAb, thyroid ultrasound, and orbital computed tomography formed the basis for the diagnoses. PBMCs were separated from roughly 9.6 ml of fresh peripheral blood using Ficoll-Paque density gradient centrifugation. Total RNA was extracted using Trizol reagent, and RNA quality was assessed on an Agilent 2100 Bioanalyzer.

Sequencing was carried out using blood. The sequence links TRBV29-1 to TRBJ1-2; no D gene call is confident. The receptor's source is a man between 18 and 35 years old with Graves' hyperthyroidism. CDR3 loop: CSVEEAYGYTF. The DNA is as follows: TGCAGCGTTGAAGAGGCCTATGGCTACACCTTC.